This T cell receptor beta chain derives from a study of cytomegalovirus exposure and HLA in healthy donors. The CDR3 consists of 15 residues. Trimming took off 2 bases at V and 1 base at J, with 10 bases between the two ends. From germline, CDR1 is SGHTA and CDR2 FQGTGA. General study findings and limits: In a later analysis, at a false discovery rate of 0.05, 15,000 to 20,000 TCR beta sequences matched HLA alleles.

About this clone itself: Its target is unknown. Other DNA variants within this sample encode the same CDR3.

Amplification used 60 Vbeta primers and 13 Jbeta primers. Data came from immunoSEQ multiplex PCR; TCRdb stores just in-frame clones and leaves some out. The sample includes about 200,000 clones, 75% to 90% of them seen just once. The receptor comes from a woman aged 25 to 39 in good health and CMV-seronegative. The rearrangement links TRBV7-3 to TRBJ2-3, with D maybe TRBD2 (6 bases). Sequencing was performed on PBMCs. The CDR3 nucleotides read TGTGCCAGCAGCTTAGGCTTAGCGGGCACAGATACGCAGTATTTT. Translated, it gives CASSLGLAGTDTQYF.